This TCR beta chain was identified during a study of identical twins. Whole-study findings and limits: Conclusions came from cross-sectional statistical analysis, not from following the same donors.

On this clonotype itself: Its specificity is not known.

TCRdb processed the 5' RACE reads anew with MiXCR; each CDR3 protein has one entry. The sample has about 890,000 distinct CDR3 sequences, 9% to 15% seen once; the top ten hold under 2%. V gave up 6 bases and J gave up 6 bases; unmatched junction bases: 10. Germline assignment: CDR1 DFQATT and CDR2 SNEGSKA (reference sequence). The CDR3 covers 13 residues. The same data also contributed to another study, on yellow fever vaccine responses in identical twins. That source adds: On the reported evidence, twins' vaccine T cell responses seemed partly convergent and partly personalized.

This chain joins TRBV20-1 and TRBJ2-7; 8 nucleotides align to TRBD1. The receptor was isolated from a woman in her late teens or twenties in good health. Sequencing was done on a sample of PBMCs. The CDR3 sequence is CSAPDRGLAEQYF. CDR3 DNA sequence: TGCAGTGCGCCCGACAGGGGACTGGCCGAGCAGTACTTC.